Listed below are T cell receptor beta chains from one sample, sequenced in a study of a mutant IDH1 vaccine in newly diagnosed glioma. Sequencing used immunoSEQ multiplex PCR; TCRdb keeps in-frame clones, though not all of them. The top ten hold about 5.2% of the sample, which has 45,000 to 60,000 clones, around 80% seen once. Their cognate antigens are unknown. Material: PBMCs, obtained from a glioma patient whose treatment included an IDH1 peptide vaccine. All receptors derive from a man in his forties or fifties with glioma. Both conserved end residues are part of each CDR3. A D gene is named only where the DNA matches it firmly. A row's size may be missing; if present it is once, few, many or a size class.

D | size | J | V | DNA | CDR3
NA | few | TRBJ2-1 | TRBV5-1 | TGCGCCAGCAGTACGGCGGGTATTTGGGATGAGCAGTTCTTC | CASSTAGIWDEQFF
NA | NA | TRBJ2-1 | TRBV29-1 | TGCAGCGTTGAATCCGGGTACAATGAGCAGTTCTTC | CSVESGYNEQFF
NA | few | TRBJ2-2 | TRBV11-2 | TGTGCCAGCAGCTGGGCGGGAATGAACACCGGGGAGCTGTTTTTT | CASSWAGMNTGELFF
NA | NA | TRBJ1-2 | TRBV29-1 | TGCAGCGCGCAGACTCAGATAGGGTATGGCTACACCTTC | CSAQTQIGYGYTF
NA | NA | TRBJ1-1 | TRBV10-3 | TGTGCCATCAAGGGGCTAACGGAGAACACTGAAGCTTTCTTT | CAIKGLTENTEAFF
TRBD1 | NA | TRBJ2-5 | TRBV14 | TGTGCCAGCAGCCGAGCCGGGACAGGGGGCTACGAGACCCAGTACTTC | CASSRAGTGGYETQYF
NA | NA | TRBJ1-1 | TRBV18 | TGTGCCAGCTCACCATCCGAGCTGAACACTGAAGCTTTCTTT | CASSPSELNTEAFF
NA | once | TRBJ1-2 | TRBV18 | TGTGCCAGCTCACCACTTTCCATCTATGGCTACACCTTC | CASSPLSIYGYTF
TRBD1 | NA | TRBJ1-5 | TRBV19 | TGTGCCAGTAGTAGGAGACAGGGGGATCAGCCCCAGCATTTT | CASSRRQGDQPQHF
NA | once | TRBJ1-4 | TRBV5-1 | TGCGCCAGCAGCTTGAACGGAAACACCGGGACTAATGAAAAACTGTTTTTT | CASSLNGNTGTNEKLFF
NA | NA | TRBJ1-6 | TRBV19 | TGTGCCAGTAGTGTCGGCAGGGGCTCCTATAATTCACCCCTCCACTTT | CASSVGRGSYNSPLHF
TRBD1 | NA | TRBJ2-6 | TRBV18 | TGTGCCAGCTCACTCCGGGACAGGGGGCCCGTCCTCGGGGCCAACGTCCTGACTTTC | CASSLRDRGPVLGANVLTF
NA | NA | TRBJ2-1 | TRBV7-2 | TGTGCCAGCAGCGGGCGGGGAAGGAGCTCCTACAATGAGCAGTTCTTC | CASSGRGRSSYNEQFF
TRBD1 | once | TRBJ2-2 | TRBV6-4 | TGTGCCAGCAGTGACTCTTGGACAGGGGTTGGCGGGGAGCTGTTTTTT | CASSDSWTGVGGELFF
NA | NA | TRBJ1-2 | TRBV2 | TGTGCCAGCAGTGCGGACAGCAACTATGGCTACACCTTC | CASSADSNYGYTF
NA | NA | TRBJ1-4 | TRBV5-1 | TGCGCCAGCAGCTTGGCCCTCAGCGGTAATGAAAAACTGTTTTTT | CASSLALSGNEKLFF
TRBD1 | once | TRBJ2-7 | TRBV6-6 | TGTGCCAGCAGTCAGGGGGCCGAGCAGTACTTC | CASSQGAEQYF
NA | NA | TRBJ2-1 | TRBV29-1 | TGCAGCGTTCGGGAGCCCGGCCCCCTAAATGAGCAGTTCTTC | CSVREPGPLNEQFF
TRBD1 | NA | TRBJ1-5 | TRBV4-1 | TGCGCCAGCAGCCAAGAGGCCGGACAGGGATTGAGTCAGCCCCAGCATTTT | CASSQEAGQGLSQPQHF
TRBD2 | NA | TRBJ2-2 | TRBV4-1 | TGCGCCAGCAGCCAAGATAAGTTAAAGGCAGGAGCGGGGGGGCCGAACACCGGGGAGCTGTTTTTT | CASSQDKLKAGAGGPNTGELFF
TRBD1 | few | TRBJ2-7 | TRBV7-9 | TGTGCCAGCAGCTTAGGGGGACAGGGTCAAGGCTCCTACGAGCAGTACTTC | CASSLGGQGQGSYEQYF
NA | NA | TRBJ1-2 | TRBV2 | TGTGCCAGCAGTGTGCTGGGAAACTATGGCTACACCTTC | CASSVLGNYGYTF
TRBD1 | NA | TRBJ2-1 | TRBV6-1 | TGTGCCAGCAGTGAACCACACGGGGGACAGGGCGGGCCCAATGAGCAGTTCTTC | CASSEPHGGQGGPNEQFF
NA | NA | TRBJ1-1 | TRBV25-1 | TGTGCCAGCTGCTCCTCGTTGGGGAACACTGAAGCTTTCTTT | CASCSSLGNTEAFF
NA | NA | TRBJ2-4 | TRBV6-5 | TGTGCCAGCAGCACCCGACGCCGGGGCATTCAGTACTTC | CASSTRRRGIQYF
TRBD1 | few | TRBJ1-2 | TRBV5-1 | TGCGCCAGCAGCTTGGGAACAGGGGACTATGGCTACACCTTC | CASSLGTGDYGYTF
TRBD1 | NA | TRBJ2-1 | TRBV18 | TGTGCCAGCTCCGGACAGGGGAGGGTCGATGAGCAGTTCTTC | CASSGQGRVDEQFF
NA | once | TRBJ2-2 | TRBV7-2 | TGTGCCAGCAGCTTTGAGTACACCGGGGAGCTGTTTTTT | CASSFEYTGELFF
NA | NA | TRBJ1-2 | TRBV6-6 | TGTGCCAGCAGTTACAATACAGACTATGGCTACACCTTC | CASSYNTDYGYTF
TRBD1 | NA | TRBJ1-2 | TRBV7-2 | TGTGCCAGCAGCTCGGACAGGGGCTCCTATGGCTACACCTTC | CASSSDRGSYGYTF
TRBD1 | NA | TRBJ2-3 | TRBV10-1 | TGCGCCAGCAGTGGGGACAGATACACAGATACGCAGTATTTT | CASSGDRYTDTQYF
NA | NA | TRBJ2-7 | TRBV10-3 | TGTGCCATCAGTGAGGGCAGCCTCTCCTACGAGCAGTACTTC | CAISEGSLSYEQYF
TRBD1 | NA | TRBJ1-2 | TRBV6-6 | TGTGCCAGCAGCCCTCCTCGACAGGGGCTGAAGGACGGCTACACCTTC | CASSPPRQGLKDGYTF
TRBD1 | NA | TRBJ1-1 | TRBV18 | TGTGCCAGCTCACCACGTCAGGGGGCAAACACTGAAGCTTTCTTT | CASSPRQGANTEAFF
NA | few | TRBJ1-1 | TRBV7-9 | TGTGCCAGCAGCCTGCCACTCCATCCTGAAGCTTTCTTT | CASSLPLHPEAFF
TRBD2 | NA | TRBJ2-3 | TRBV7-7 | TGTGCTAGCAGCTTCAGAGCGGGAGCAGATACGCAGTATTTT | CASSFRAGADTQYF
NA | NA | TRBJ2-7 | TRBV19 | TGTGCCAGTAGTATAGGCAGAACCGAGCAGTACTTC | CASSIGRTEQYF